These 8 T cell receptor beta chains originate from one sample sequenced in a study of blood T cells in healthy people across ages. A sample-barcoded 5' primer and a J-beta primer mix were used in a second PCR of about 7 to 12 cycles. TCRdb re-derived calls from the 5' RACE reads in MiXCR, one entry per CDR3 protein. Counted here are about 1.1 million distinct CDR3 sequences, approximately 38% occurring once; the ten biggest clones make up around 13%. The sequenced material came from blood. The receptors come from a young man in good health.

The V gene is TRBV4-3, the J gene TRBJ1-1; D gene uncertain. V lost 0 bases to trimming and J lost 0 bases, with 8 bases between them. Per germline, CDR1 LGHNA and CDR2 YSLEER. The length of the CDR3 is 15 residues. The CDR3 DNA sequence: TGCGCCAGCAGCCAAGATAGGGCCGTGAACACTGAAGCTTTCTTT. It is translated as CASSQDRAVNTEAFF.

This chain connects TRBV12-3 or TRBV12-4 to TRBJ2-7; a possible D gene is TRBD1 (6 bases). The CDR3 loop spans 13 amino acids. Trimming removed 4 bases from V and 3 bases from J, with 10 bases in between. Written as DNA, the CDR3 is TGTGCCAGCAGTTCTACAGGGATCTACGAGCAGTACTTC. Protein product: CASSSTGIYEQYF.

V and J are TRBV18 and TRBJ1-2, with D unclear. V was pared by 0 bases and J by 0 bases, with 11 bases between. The length of the CDR3 is 16 residues. Per the germline V gene, CDR1 is KGHSH and CDR2 is LQKENI. In nucleotides, the CDR3 is TGTGCCAGCTCACCACCGGGGAAGGGAACTAACTATGGCTACACCTTC. It encodes CASSPPGKGTNYGYTF.

The rearrangement uses TRBV12-3 or TRBV12-4 and TRBJ1-5, with 8 bases lining up with TRBD1. The CDR3 runs 15 residues. The trim removed 6 bases at V and 1 base at J, leaving 5 bases unmatched. As DNA, the CDR3 is TGTGCCAGCAGATCGACAGGGGTAAGCAATCAGCCCCAGCATTTT. Its protein is CASRSTGVSNQPQHF.

The chain employs TRBV20-1 and TRBJ1-1; D is unclear. Germline V gene sequence: CDR1 DFQATT, CDR2 SNEGSKA (reference sequence). CDR3 size: 12 residues. V shed 3 bases and J shed 11 bases, with 16 bases lying between them. The CDR3 reads CSASRDKVRAFF. CDR3 bases: TGCAGTGCTAGTCGCGACAAAGTACGGGCTTTCTTT.

The chain recombines TRBV12-3 or TRBV12-4 with TRBJ1-1; possibly TRBD1 for D (5 bases). V lost 2 bases and J 3 bases, leaving 13 bases between the germline ends. The CDR3 runs 15 residues. CDR3 DNA: TGTGCCAGCAGTTTACGGTCAGGGAAGGACACTGAAGCTTTCTTT. Amino acids: CASSLRSGKDTEAFF.

Only one count was recorded for this clonotype. The chain employs TRBV28 and TRBJ2-1; D possibly corresponds to TRBD1 (5 bases). V lost 5 bases and J lost 9, with 14 bases in between. Germline-derived CDR1 and CDR2 are MDHEN and SYDVKM. The CDR3 contains 13 residues. The CDR3 loop is CASSPAAGSEQFF. CDR3 DNA: TGTGCCAGCAGTCCAGCAGCAGGGTCTGAGCAGTTCTTC.

The chain couples TRBV25-1 to TRBJ1-5, with TRBD1 matching 8 bases. With 8 bases clipped from V and 13 bases from J, the junction kept 10 bases outside the gene matches. The germline V gene encodes CDR1 MGHDK and CDR2 SYGVNS. This CDR3 region has 12 residues. CDR3 loop: CASSHRGLPQHF. DNA for the CDR3: TGTGCCAGCTCCCACAGGGGGTTGCCTCAGCATTTT.